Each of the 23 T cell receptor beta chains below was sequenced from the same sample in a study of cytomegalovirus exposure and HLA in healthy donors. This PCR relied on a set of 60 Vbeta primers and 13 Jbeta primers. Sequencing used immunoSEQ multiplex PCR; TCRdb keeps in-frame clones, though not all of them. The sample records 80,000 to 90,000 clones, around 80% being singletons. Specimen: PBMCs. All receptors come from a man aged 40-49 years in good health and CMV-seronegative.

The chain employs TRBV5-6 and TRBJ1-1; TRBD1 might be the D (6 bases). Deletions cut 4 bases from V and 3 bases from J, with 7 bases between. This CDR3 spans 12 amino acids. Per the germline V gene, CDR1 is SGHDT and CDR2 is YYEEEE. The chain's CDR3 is CASSPGDTEAFF. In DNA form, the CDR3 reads TGTGCCAGCAGCCCAGGGGACACTGAAGCTTTCTTT.

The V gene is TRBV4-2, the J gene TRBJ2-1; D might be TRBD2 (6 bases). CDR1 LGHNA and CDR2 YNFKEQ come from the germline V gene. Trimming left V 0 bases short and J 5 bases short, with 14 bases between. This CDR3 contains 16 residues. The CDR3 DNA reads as TGTGCCAGCAGCCAAGATCTGGCGGGGCATGACAATGAGCAGTTCTTC. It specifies CASSQDLAGHDNEQFF.

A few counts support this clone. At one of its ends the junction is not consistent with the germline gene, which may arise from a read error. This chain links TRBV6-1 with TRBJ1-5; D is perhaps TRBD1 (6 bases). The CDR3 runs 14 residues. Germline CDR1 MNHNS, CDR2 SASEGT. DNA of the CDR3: TGTGCCAGCCGGCCAGGGGTGGTGAGTCAGCCCCAGAATTTT. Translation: CASRPGVVSQPQNF.

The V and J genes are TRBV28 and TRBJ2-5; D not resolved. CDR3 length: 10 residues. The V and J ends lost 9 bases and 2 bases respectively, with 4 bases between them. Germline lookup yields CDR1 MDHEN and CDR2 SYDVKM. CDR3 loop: CASKQETQYF. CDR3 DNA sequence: TGTGCCAGTAAACAAGAGACCCAGTACTTC.

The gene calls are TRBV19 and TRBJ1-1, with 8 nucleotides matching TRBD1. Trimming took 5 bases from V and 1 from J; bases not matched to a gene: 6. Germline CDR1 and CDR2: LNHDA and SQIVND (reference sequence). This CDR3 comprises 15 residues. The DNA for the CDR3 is TGTGCCAGTAGTTCGATACAGGGGGGGAACACTGAAGCTTTCTTT. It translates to CASSSIQGGNTEAFF.

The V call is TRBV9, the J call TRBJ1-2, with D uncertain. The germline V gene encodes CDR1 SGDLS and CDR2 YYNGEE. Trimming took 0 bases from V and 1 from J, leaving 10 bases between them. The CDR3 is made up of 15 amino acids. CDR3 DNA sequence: TGTGCCAGCAGCGTAGCTTATGGCAGTAACTATGGCTACACCTTC. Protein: CASSVAYGSNYGYTF.

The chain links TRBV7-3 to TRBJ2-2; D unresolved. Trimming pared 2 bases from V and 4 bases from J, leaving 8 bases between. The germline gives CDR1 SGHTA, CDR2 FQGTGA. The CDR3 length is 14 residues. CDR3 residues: CASSLSSSTGELFF. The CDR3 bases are TGTGCCAGCAGCTTATCCTCGAGCACCGGGGAGCTGTTTTTT.

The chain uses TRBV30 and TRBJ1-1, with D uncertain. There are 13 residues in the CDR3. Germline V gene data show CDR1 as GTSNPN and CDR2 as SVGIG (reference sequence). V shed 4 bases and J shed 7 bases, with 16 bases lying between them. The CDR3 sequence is CAWIQSGEDEAFF. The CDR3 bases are TGTGCCTGGATACAGTCAGGTGAAGATGAAGCTTTCTTT. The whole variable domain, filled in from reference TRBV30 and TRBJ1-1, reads SQTIHQWPATLVQPVGSPLSLECTVEGTSNPNLYWYRQAAGRGLQLLFYSVGIGQISSEVPQNLSASRPQDRQFILSSKKLLLSDSGFYLCAWIQSGEDEAFFGQGTRLTVV.

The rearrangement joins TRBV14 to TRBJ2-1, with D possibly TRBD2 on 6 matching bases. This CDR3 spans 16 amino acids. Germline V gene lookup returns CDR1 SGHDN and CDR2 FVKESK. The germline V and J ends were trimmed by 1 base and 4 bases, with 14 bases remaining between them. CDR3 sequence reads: CASSQAMAGPYNEQFF. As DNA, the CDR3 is TGTGCCAGCAGCCAAGCGATGGCGGGACCTTACAATGAGCAGTTCTTC.

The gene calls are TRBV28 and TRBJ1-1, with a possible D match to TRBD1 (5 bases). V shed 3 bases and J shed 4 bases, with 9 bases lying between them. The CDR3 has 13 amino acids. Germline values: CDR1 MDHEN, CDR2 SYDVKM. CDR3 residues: CASSLAGITEAFF. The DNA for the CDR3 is TGTGCCAGCAGTTTGGCAGGGATCACTGAAGCTTTCTTT. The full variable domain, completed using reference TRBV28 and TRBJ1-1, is DVKVTQSSRYLVKRTGEKVFLECVQDMDHENMFWYRQDPGLGLRLIYFSYDVKMKEKGDIPEGYSVSREKKERFSLILESASTNQTSMYLCASSLAGITEAFFGQGTRLTVV.

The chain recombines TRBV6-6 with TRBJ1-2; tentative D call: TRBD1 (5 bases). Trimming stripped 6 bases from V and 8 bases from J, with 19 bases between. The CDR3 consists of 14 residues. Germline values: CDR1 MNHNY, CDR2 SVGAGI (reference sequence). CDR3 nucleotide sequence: TGTGCCAGCAGCCACAGAGGCACAGGTTCGGGCTACACCTTC. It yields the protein CASSHRGTGSGYTF.

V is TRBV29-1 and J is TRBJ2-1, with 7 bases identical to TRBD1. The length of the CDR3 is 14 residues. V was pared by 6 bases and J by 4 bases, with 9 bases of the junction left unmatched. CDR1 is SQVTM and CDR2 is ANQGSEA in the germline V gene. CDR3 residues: CSVPDRVGYNEQFF. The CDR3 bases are TGCAGCGTGCCTGACAGGGTCGGGTACAATGAGCAGTTCTTC.

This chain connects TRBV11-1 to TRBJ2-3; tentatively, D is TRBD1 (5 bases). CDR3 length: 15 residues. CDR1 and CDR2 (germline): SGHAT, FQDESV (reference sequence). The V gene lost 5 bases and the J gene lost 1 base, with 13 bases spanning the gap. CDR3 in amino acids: CASSQGLIGTDTQYF. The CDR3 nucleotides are TGTGCCAGCAGCCAGGGTCTTATAGGCACAGATACGCAGTATTTT.

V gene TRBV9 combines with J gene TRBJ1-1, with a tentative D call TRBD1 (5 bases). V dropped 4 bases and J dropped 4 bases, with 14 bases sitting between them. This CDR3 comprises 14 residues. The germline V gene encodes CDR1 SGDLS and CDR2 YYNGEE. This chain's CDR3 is CASSPGVGGTEAFF. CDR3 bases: TGTGCCAGCAGCCCCGGGGTGGGGGGCACTGAAGCTTTCTTT.

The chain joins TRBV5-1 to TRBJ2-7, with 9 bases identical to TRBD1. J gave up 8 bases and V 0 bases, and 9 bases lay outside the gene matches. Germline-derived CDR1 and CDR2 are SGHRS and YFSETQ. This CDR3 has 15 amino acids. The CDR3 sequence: CASSLEVTGQGQQYF. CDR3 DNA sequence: TGCGCCAGCAGCTTGGAGGTGACGGGACAGGGACAGCAGTACTTC.

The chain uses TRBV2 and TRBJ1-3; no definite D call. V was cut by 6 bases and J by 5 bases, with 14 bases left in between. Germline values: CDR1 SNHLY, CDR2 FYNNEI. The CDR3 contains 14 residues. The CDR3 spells CASRPPQTRNTIYF. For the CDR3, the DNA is TGTGCCAGCAGACCCCCCCAAACTCGAAACACCATATATTTT.

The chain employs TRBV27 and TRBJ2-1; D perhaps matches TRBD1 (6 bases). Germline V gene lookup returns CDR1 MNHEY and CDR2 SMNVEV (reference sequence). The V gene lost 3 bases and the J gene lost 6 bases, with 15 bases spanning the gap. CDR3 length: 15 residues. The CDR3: CASSFLTGSGNEQFF. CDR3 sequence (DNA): TGTGCCAGCAGTTTTCTAACAGGGTCCGGCAATGAGCAGTTCTTC.

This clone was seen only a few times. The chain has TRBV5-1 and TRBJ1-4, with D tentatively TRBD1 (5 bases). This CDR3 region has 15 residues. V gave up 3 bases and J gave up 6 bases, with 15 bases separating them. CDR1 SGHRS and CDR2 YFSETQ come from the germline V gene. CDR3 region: CASSSGIRGDEKLFF. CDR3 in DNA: TGCGCCAGCAGCTCCGGGATTCGGGGGGATGAAAAACTGTTTTTT.

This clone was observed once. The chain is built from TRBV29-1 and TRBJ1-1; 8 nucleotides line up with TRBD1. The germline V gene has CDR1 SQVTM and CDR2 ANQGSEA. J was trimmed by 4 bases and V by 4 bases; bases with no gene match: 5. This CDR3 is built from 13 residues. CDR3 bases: TGCAGCGTTGGGACAGGGCCGGGCACTGAAGCTTTCTTT. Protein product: CSVGTGPGTEAFF.

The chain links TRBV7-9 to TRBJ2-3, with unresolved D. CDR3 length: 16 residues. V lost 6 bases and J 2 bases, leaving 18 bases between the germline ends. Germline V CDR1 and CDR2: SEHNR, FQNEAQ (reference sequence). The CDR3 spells CASSPPFGQNTDTQYF. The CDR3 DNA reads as TGTGCCAGCAGTCCCCCTTTTGGGCAGAACACAGATACGCAGTATTTT.

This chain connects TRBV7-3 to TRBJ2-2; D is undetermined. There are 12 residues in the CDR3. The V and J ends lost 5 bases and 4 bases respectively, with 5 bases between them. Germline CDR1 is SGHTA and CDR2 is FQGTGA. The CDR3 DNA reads TGTGCCAGCAGCCCTTCCACCGGGGAGCTGTTTTTT. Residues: CASSPSTGELFF.

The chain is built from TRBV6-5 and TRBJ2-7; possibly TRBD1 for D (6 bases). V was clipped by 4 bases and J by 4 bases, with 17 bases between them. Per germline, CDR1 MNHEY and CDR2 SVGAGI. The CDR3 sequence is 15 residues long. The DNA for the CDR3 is TGTGCCAGCAGTTCAAGGGGCGAGGGGGATTACGAGCAGTACTTC. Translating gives CASSSRGEGDYEQYF.

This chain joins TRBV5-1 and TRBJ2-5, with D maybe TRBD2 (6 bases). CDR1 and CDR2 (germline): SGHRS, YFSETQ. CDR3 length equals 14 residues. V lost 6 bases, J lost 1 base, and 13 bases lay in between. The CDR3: CASMLGGIQETQYF. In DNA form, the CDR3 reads TGCGCCAGCATGCTTGGGGGGATCCAAGAGACCCAGTACTTC.